The rows below give T cell receptor beta chains drawn from one sample of a study of cytomegalovirus exposure and HLA in healthy donors. TCRdb's copy holds only in-frame clones and misses some; the assay was immunoSEQ multiplex PCR. The sample holds around 70,000 clones, roughly nine tenths seen once. Material for sequencing was PBMCs. These receptor sequences come from a man aged 18 to 30 in good health and CMV-seronegative. Each CDR3 is given without its conserved first and last residue. The order of the fields is J gene, V gene, CDR3 protein.

J: TRBJ2-2
V: TRBV7-2
CDR3: ASSLRTGGPGELF

J: TRBJ2-5
V: TRBV19
CDR3: ASSIRGSQY

J: TRBJ2-3
V: TRBV27
CDR3: ASSSSRVTQY

J: TRBJ2-1
V: TRBV5-8
CDR3: ASSLTLVAYNEQF

J: TRBJ2-3
V: TRBV7-2
CDR3: ASSLAGAGDTQY

J: TRBJ2-7
V: TRBV11-1
CDR3: ASSLGTLAGLIYEQY

J: TRBJ2-3
V: TRBV4-2
CDR3: ASSQAESTDTQY

J: TRBJ2-7
V: TRBV7-8
CDR3: ASSLGVGDSYEQY

J: TRBJ2-2
V: TRBV5-1
CDR3: ASSLLGPGELF

J: TRBJ1-2
V: TRBV2
CDR3: ASNAGLYGYT

J: TRBJ2-1
V: TRBV5-6
CDR3: ASSSTRQKQF

J: TRBJ2-7
V: TRBV6-1
CDR3: ASTDGAPYEQY

J: TRBJ1-3
V: TRBV28
CDR3: ASSWEGHRRGTIY

J: TRBJ1-2
V: TRBV19
CDR3: ASSIMFDRAPGYT

J: TRBJ2-7
V: TRBV7-6
CDR3: ASSLDPSGNYEQY

J: TRBJ2-7
V: TRBV6-5
CDR3: ASSYSNRAPTYEQY

J: TRBJ2-7
V: TRBV7-6
CDR3: ASSPDSFAYEQY

J: TRBJ1-1
V: TRBV4-3
CDR3: ASSQGWQGHTEAF

J: TRBJ2-1
V: TRBV11-2
CDR3: ASSPVAGVVNEQF

J: TRBJ2-3
V: TRBV5-6
CDR3: ASSLRSSGSPDTQY

J: TRBJ2-7
V: TRBV14
CDR3: ASSPWTSGTYEQY

J: TRBJ2-1
V: TRBV27
CDR3: ASSASGTGGGVEQF

J: TRBJ1-5
V: TRBV30
CDR3: AWSVLSGQPQH

J: TRBJ1-1
V: TRBV6-6
CDR3: ASTQGALTEAF

J: TRBJ2-3
V: TRBV30
CDR3: AWSLVGADTQY

J: TRBJ1-1
V: TRBV5-6
CDR3: ASTRKRYGTEAF

J: TRBJ2-5
V: TRBV2
CDR3: ASSPGGETQY

J: TRBJ2-7
V: TRBV30
CDR3: AWNRDPGGEQY

J: TRBJ2-7
V: TRBV5-6
CDR3: ASSFRATSYEQY

J: TRBJ2-6
V: TRBV27
CDR3: ASSLSPRGPGANVLT

J: TRBJ2-1
V: TRBV29-1
CDR3: STKRGSGEQF

J: TRBJ2-7
V: TRBV5-1
CDR3: ASSFQGAAYEQY

J: TRBJ2-7
V: TRBV6-1
CDR3: ASSRTGESSYEQY

J: TRBJ2-7
V: TRBV5-1
CDR3: ASSLGRGGYQGGTFYEQY

J: TRBJ2-1
V: TRBV6-5
CDR3: ASSYSKLSSYNEQF

J: TRBJ2-3
V: TRBV29-1
CDR3: SGRTGLTDTQY

J: TRBJ2-1
V: TRBV7-3
CDR3: ASSLGAGGYNEQF

J: TRBJ2-1
V: TRBV10-3
CDR3: AISSSGDNEQF

J: TRBJ2-7
V: TRBV6-1
CDR3: ASSKTGILYEQY

J: TRBJ2-1
V: TRBV5-1
CDR3: ASSPLTRSSYNEQF

J: TRBJ2-7
V: TRBV19
CDR3: ASRSGTGWLGGYEQY

J: TRBJ1-5
V: TRBV4-2
CDR3: ASSQVGTGIQPQH

J: TRBJ2-2
V: TRBV10-3
CDR3: AISESVHSNTGELF

J: TRBJ2-7
V: TRBV7-2
CDR3: ASSFYMGQGYEQY

J: TRBJ2-3
V: TRBV4-2
CDR3: ASSNLDTQY

J: TRBJ2-2
V: TRBV7-7
CDR3: ASSPHLRSTNTGELF

J: TRBJ2-7
V: TRBV7-3
CDR3: ASSSLGRASEQY

J: TRBJ2-3
V: TRBV28
CDR3: ASSSRQRSTDTQY

J: TRBJ1-5
V: TRBV28
CDR3: ALCRGGRKGNQPQH

J: TRBJ2-1
V: TRBV5-1
CDR3: ASSDRGQAFDEQF